What follows are 28 T cell receptor beta chains derived from one specimen sequenced in a study of cytomegalovirus exposure and HLA in healthy donors. Primers: 60 Vbeta forward and 13 Jbeta reverse. Method: immunoSEQ multiplex PCR; TCRdb's copy keeps in-frame clones and lacks some. The sample carries approximately 150,000 clones, approximately 80% recorded once. Sequences were obtained from PBMCs. The receptors shown here come from a woman in her 40s in good health and CMV-seronegative.

This clone has more than one count but fewer than ten. This rearrangement joins TRBV4-3 to TRBJ2-7; 9 nucleotides line up with TRBD2. The V and J ends lost 1 base and 1 base, in that order; junction bases with no gene match: 2. CDR1 LGHNA and CDR2 YSLEER come from the germline V gene. The CDR3 runs to 15 residues. CDR3 in DNA: TGCGCCAGCAGCCAAGGTAGCGGGAGTTCCTACGAGCAGTACTTC. Amino acids: CASSQGSGSSYEQYF.

This sequence joins TRBV7-3 and TRBJ1-2; D not resolved. Germline V gene data show CDR1 as SGHTA and CDR2 as FQGTGA. This CDR3 contains 14 residues. V was cut by 5 bases and J by 7 bases, with 17 bases left in between. The CDR3 region has the DNA TGTGCCAGCAGCCATTCCCCGGATTCGGGTGGCTACACCTTC. Its protein product is CASSHSPDSGGYTF.

This sequence joins TRBV13 and TRBJ2-5; 10 nucleotides agree with TRBD2. V shed 1 base, J shed 2 bases, and the junction held 7 bases outside the gene matches. The CDR3 has 17 residues. Germline assignment: CDR1 PRHDT and CDR2 FYEKMQ (reference sequence). CDR3 sequence reads: CASSLEVAGGPQETQYF. CDR3 DNA sequence: TGTGCCAGCAGCTTAGAGGTAGCGGGGGGCCCTCAAGAGACCCAGTACTTC.

This sequence joins TRBV7-3 and TRBJ2-1; 7 nucleotides agree with TRBD2. Trimming removed 5 bases from V and 3 bases from J; junction bases left unmatched: 13. The CDR3 is 17 amino acids. Germline CDR1 SGHTA, CDR2 FQGTGA. The CDR3 is CASSPRPTSPNYNEQFF. The CDR3 DNA follows: TGTGCCAGCAGCCCGCGTCCGACTAGCCCGAACTACAATGAGCAGTTCTTC.

The chain has TRBV5-1 and TRBJ2-3; a possible D gene is TRBD1 (5 bases). V was clipped by 4 bases and J by 3 bases, with 9 bases between them. This CDR3 spans 13 amino acids. CDR1 and CDR2 from the germline V gene are SGHRS and YFSETQ. The CDR3 sequence: CASSGQGTDTQYF. The CDR3 DNA sequence: TGCGCCAGCAGCGGTCAGGGTACAGATACGCAGTATTTT.

The chain combines TRBV4-1 with TRBJ1-1; possibly TRBD1 for D (5 bases). Trimming took off 0 bases at V and 5 bases at J, with 13 bases between the two ends. Germline-derived CDR1 and CDR2 are MGHRA and YSYEKL. The CDR3 loop spans 15 amino acids. The CDR3 region has the DNA TGCGCCAGCAGCCAAGATGAGGCAGGGAGGACTGAAGCTTTCTTT. Protein: CASSQDEAGRTEAFF.

V is TRBV15 and J is TRBJ2-2; 8 bases fit TRBD2. V lost 5 bases to trimming and J lost 8 bases; unmatched junction nucleotides: 7. The CDR3 is 14 residues long. Germline lookup yields CDR1 LNHNV and CDR2 YYDKDF (reference sequence). CDR3 in DNA: TGTGCCACCAGCGTCCGTAGCGGGGCGGGGGAGCTGTTTTTT. Translation: CATSVRSGAGELFF.

The chain is built from TRBV7-9 and TRBJ2-7, with 12 bases identical to TRBD2. CDR1 is SEHNR and CDR2 is FQNEAQ in the germline V gene (reference sequence). The CDR3 spans 15 residues. The trim removed 1 base at V and 5 bases at J, leaving 3 bases unmatched. The CDR3 reads CASSLGTSGENEQYF. The CDR3 region has the DNA TGTGCCAGCAGCTTAGGGACTAGCGGGGAAAACGAGCAGTACTTC.

The CDR3 DNA reads as TGTGCCAGCAGCTTCAGACTAGCGGGACCGCTCGAGCAGTACTTC. Protein sequence: CASSFRLAGPLEQYF. This sequence joins TRBV7-9 and TRBJ2-7; 11 positions match TRBD2. The V segment lost 3 bases and the J segment 6 bases; nucleotides outside the gene matches: 7. There are 15 residues in the CDR3. From germline, CDR1 is SEHNR and CDR2 FQNEAQ (reference sequence).

The chain uses TRBV5-1 and TRBJ2-5; D remains ambiguous. Germline CDR1 is SGHRS and CDR2 is YFSETQ. Deletions cut 2 bases from V and 1 base from J, with 6 bases between. The CDR3 runs to 13 residues. The DNA of the CDR3 is TGCGCCAGCAGCTTCACAGTCCAAGAGACCCAGTACTTC. Protein product: CASSFTVQETQYF. Full variable domain (rest looked up from reference TRBV5-1 and TRBJ2-5): KAGVTQTPRYLIKTRGQQVTLSCSPISGHRSVSWYQQTPGQGLQFLFEYFSETQRNKGNFPGRFSGRQFSNSRSEMNVSTLELGDSALYLCASSFTVQETQYFGPGTRLLVL.

The chain employs TRBV28 and TRBJ1-4, with D perhaps TRBD1 (6 bases). This CDR3 has 14 amino acids. CDR1 is MDHEN, CDR2 SYDVKM, per germline. V was cut by 6 bases and J by 10 bases, with 18 bases left in between. The CDR3 protein is CASSLSGGRGKLFF. The CDR3 DNA follows: TGTGCCAGCAGCCTTTCGGGGGGGCGGGGAAAACTGTTTTTT.

The chain couples TRBV30 to TRBJ1-1, with 7 nucleotides matching TRBD1. Germline trimming cut 5 bases from V and 0 bases from J; bases unmatched to any gene: 0. The CDR3 totals 12 residues. Germline V gene lookup returns CDR1 GTSNPN and CDR2 SVGIG (reference sequence). The CDR3 loop is CAWGTVNTEAFF. CDR3 nucleotides: TGTGCCTGGGGGACAGTGAACACTGAAGCTTTCTTT. Together with reference TRBV30 and TRBJ1-1, the CDR3 gives the full variable domain: SQTIHQWPATLVQPVGSPLSLECTVEGTSNPNLYWYRQAAGRGLQLLFYSVGIGQISSEVPQNLSASRPQDRQFILSSKKLLLSDSGFYLCAWGTVNTEAFFGQGTRLTVV.

The chain joins TRBV4-2 to TRBJ2-1; TRBD2 matches at 10 bases. Germline loops: CDR1 LGHNA, CDR2 YNFKEQ. The ends lost 5 bases at V and 6 bases at J; junction bases unmatched: 7. The CDR3 has 15 residues. The CDR3 region is CASSSVAGGVNEQFF. The CDR3 region has the DNA TGTGCCAGCAGCTCAGTAGCGGGGGGAGTCAATGAGCAGTTCTTC.

The chain couples TRBV6-5 to TRBJ1-2; TRBD1 aligns across 9 bases. The CDR3 length is 15 residues. V was clipped by 5 bases and J by 4 bases; unmatched bases: 8. Germline V gene lookup returns CDR1 MNHEY and CDR2 SVGAGI. The DNA for the CDR3 is TGTGCCAGCAGTCGAACAGGGGGCGTCGGCTATGGCTACACCTTC. This translates into CASSRTGGVGYGYTF.

The chain links TRBV18 to TRBJ1-2; unclear D gene. Germline-derived CDR1 and CDR2 are KGHSH and LQKENI. V gave up 2 bases and J gave up 4 bases, with 20 bases separating them. The CDR3 is 17 residues long. CDR3 amino acids: CASSPLSREGRSYGYTF. In DNA form, the CDR3 reads TGTGCCAGCTCACCATTGTCTCGGGAAGGACGTAGCTATGGCTACACCTTC.

The V call is TRBV9, the J call TRBJ1-2; D is perhaps TRBD1 (5 bases). Germline V gene sequence: CDR1 SGDLS, CDR2 YYNGEE. The V end lost 0 bases, the J end lost 8 bases, and 17 bases lay between the germline ends. This CDR3 has 15 residues. As DNA, the CDR3 is TGTGCCAGCAGCGTAGCCAGGGAAGGAGCGAACGGCTACACCTTC. Translating gives CASSVAREGANGYTF.

V gene TRBV2 combines with J gene TRBJ2-3; TRBD2 might be the D (5 bases). The CDR3 is made up of 16 amino acids. V lost 6 bases, J lost 2 bases, and 18 bases lay in between. Germline V gene sequence: CDR1 SNHLY, CDR2 FYNNEI. CDR3: CASRPLGVPSTDTQYF. CDR3 DNA: TGTGCCAGCAGACCCTTGGGAGTACCATCCACAGATACGCAGTATTTT.

This chain joins TRBV7-2 and TRBJ1-3, with D possibly matching TRBD1 (5 bases). The V end lost 6 bases, the J end lost 0 bases, and 12 bases lay between the germline ends. CDR1 and CDR2 (germline): SGHTA, FQGNSA. The CDR3 loop spans 15 amino acids. The CDR3 DNA reads as TGTGCCAGCAGAGCGGGGACCTACTCTGGAAACACCATATATTTT. Translating it yields CASRAGTYSGNTIYF.

Here the CDR3 reads CASSRGNQPQHF. The CDR3 nucleotides are TGTGCCAGTAGTCGAGGCAATCAGCCCCAGCATTTT. The chain uses TRBV19 and TRBJ1-5; D is uncertain. The V end lost 5 bases, the J end lost 2 bases, and 4 bases lay between the germline ends. CDR3 length: 12 residues. Germline values: CDR1 LNHDA, CDR2 SQIVND (reference sequence).

This rearrangement joins TRBV6-1 to TRBJ2-1, with a weak D call TRBD2 (6 bases). Germline V gene sequence: CDR1 MNHNS, CDR2 SASEGT. The length of the CDR3 is 13 residues. Between the trimmed V and J ends, which lost 6 bases and 10 bases, there was a span of 16 bases. The CDR3 DNA follows: TGTGCCAGCAGAGAGAGACTGGGGAGGGAGCAGTTCTTC. It translates to CASRERLGREQFF.

This clone occurred a few times. The rearrangement uses TRBV11-2 and TRBJ2-2; a weak D match, TRBD1 (6 bases). This CDR3 has 17 amino acids. Germline V gene sequence: CDR1 SGHAT, CDR2 FQNNGV. V shed 7 bases and J shed 2 bases, with 20 bases lying between them. CDR3: CASTWGATGFNTGELFF. The DNA for the CDR3 is TGTGCCAGCACCTGGGGAGCCACAGGGTTTAACACCGGGGAGCTGTTTTTT.

Points on this clone: A junction end diverges from the germline sequence, so it may reflect a read error. The chain uses TRBV7-7 and TRBJ2-6; possible D gene TRBD1, 5 bases. The CDR3 is 15 amino acids. Germline V lookup: CDR1 SSHAT, CDR2 FNYEAQ (reference sequence). The CDR3 region is CASSPLASGANGLTF. CDR3 nucleotides: TGTGCTAGCAGCCCCCTGGCCTCTGGGGCCAACGGCCTGACTTTC.

The chain employs TRBV5-1 and TRBJ2-3, with 11 bases matching TRBD2. Germline V gene lookup returns CDR1 SGHRS and CDR2 YFSETQ. The CDR3 is 15 residues long. V was clipped by 0 bases and J by 6 bases; unmatched bases: 3. The CDR3 DNA follows: TGCGCCAGCAGCTTGGGACTAGCGGGGAAGGATACGCAGTATTTT. This codes for CASSLGLAGKDTQYF. Together with reference TRBV5-1 and TRBJ2-3, the CDR3 gives the full variable domain: KAGVTQTPRYLIKTRGQQVTLSCSPISGHRSVSWYQQTPGQGLQFLFEYFSETQRNKGNFPGRFSGRQFSNSRSEMNVSTLELGDSALYLCASSLGLAGKDTQYFGPGTRLTVL.

This clone has just one count. The same CDR3 is also encoded by other DNA sequences in this sample. The rearrangement joins TRBV2 to TRBJ1-1; 8 bases align to TRBD1. This CDR3 region has 13 residues. The V gene's germline CDR1 is SNHLY and CDR2 FYNNEI. Trimming cost V 6 bases and J 4 bases; bases outside gene matches: 4. CDR3 in amino acids: CASSGQGSTEAFF. CDR3 sequence (DNA): TGTGCCAGCAGCGGACAGGGAAGCACTGAAGCTTTCTTT.

Only one count was recorded for this clone. The rearrangement joins TRBV5-4 to TRBJ2-5; 9 bases are shared with TRBD1. The CDR3 has 15 residues. Germline CDR1 SGHNT, CDR2 YYREEE (reference sequence). The V segment lost 4 bases and the J segment 3 bases; nucleotides outside the gene matches: 7. In DNA, the CDR3 is TGTGCCAGCAGCCCGCGCCGGGACAGGGAAGAGACCCAGTACTTC. Its translation: CASSPRRDREETQYF.

The chain recombines TRBV11-2 with TRBJ1-4, with D possibly TRBD1 on 6 matching bases. Trimming cost V 6 bases and J 5 bases, with 19 bases left between them. This CDR3 is 16 amino acids long. Germline CDR1 reads SGHAT; CDR2 reads FQNNGV. The CDR3 loop reads CASSSPTGDYNEKLFF. Here the CDR3 DNA reads TGTGCCAGCAGTTCCCCGACAGGAGATTACAATGAAAAACTGTTTTTT.

This chain joins TRBV4-2 and TRBJ2-5, with TRBD2 identical over 9 bases. Germline CDR1 reads LGHNA; CDR2 reads YNFKEQ. There are 16 residues in the CDR3. V shed 4 bases and J 5 bases; nucleotides not matched to a gene: 11. The CDR3 region is CASSPSSGRGGETQYF. The CDR3 DNA sequence: TGTGCCAGCAGCCCGAGTAGCGGGAGAGGTGGGGAGACCCAGTACTTC.

This chain links TRBV28 with TRBJ1-5; maybe TRBD1 (5 bases). This CDR3 has 16 amino acids. In germline, CDR1 is MDHEN, CDR2 SYDVKM. The V end was cut by 6 bases, the J end by 3 bases, with 18 bases between. The DNA for the CDR3 is TGTGCCAGCAGCTACATGTGGCAGGGTCCCAATCAGCCCCAGCATTTT. It encodes CASSYMWQGPNQPQHF. Complete variable domain (other parts from reference TRBV28 and TRBJ1-5): DVKVTQSSRYLVKRTGEKVFLECVQDMDHENMFWYRQDPGLGLRLIYFSYDVKMKEKGDIPEGYSVSREKKERFSLILESASTNQTSMYLCASSYMWQGPNQPQHFGDGTRLSIL.